A single sample is the source of the 16 T cell receptor beta chains below, sequenced in a study of T cells in narcolepsy. Sequencing used immunoSEQ multiplex PCR; TCRdb keeps in-frame clones, though not all of them. The sample consists of approximately 40,000 clones, around 88% of them appearing once. The sequencing sample was made of CD45RA- memory CD4+ T cells from PBMCs. Every receptor here comes from a human donor with narcolepsy.

This chain uses TRBV7-9 with TRBJ2-7; D gene unclear. The CDR3 is 13 residues long. The germline V and J ends were trimmed by 0 bases and 9 bases, with 12 bases remaining between them. Germline lookup yields CDR1 SEHNR and CDR2 FQNEAQ (reference sequence). CDR3 coding DNA: TGTGCCAGCAGCTTAGCAGGGCGCCCTCGGCAGTACTTC. Encoded protein: CASSLAGRPRQYF.

The chain has TRBV10-3 and TRBJ2-7, with 9 bases matching TRBD2. There are 14 residues in the CDR3. The germline V gene encodes CDR1 ENHRY and CDR2 SYGVKD. After removal of 9 bases from V and 3 bases from J, the junction contained 9 bases not matched to a gene. For the CDR3, the DNA is TGTGCCATTAAACCAAGCGGGGGGATCTACGAGCAGTACTTC. Its translation: CAIKPSGGIYEQYF.

The rearrangement links TRBV6-6 to TRBJ1-2; D unresolved. Germline CDR1 and CDR2: MNHNY and SVGAGI (reference sequence). The CDR3 runs to 11 residues. Between the trimmed V and J ends, which lost 8 bases and 8 bases, there was a span of 12 bases. This CDR3 reads CASFRSGGYTF. As DNA, the CDR3 is TGTGCCAGCTTTAGATCAGGAGGCTACACCTTC.

The rearrangement joins TRBV4-1 to TRBJ2-1, with 10 bases aligning to TRBD2. Germline V CDR1 and CDR2: MGHRA, YSYEKL. Trimming removed 5 bases from V and 0 bases from J; junction bases left unmatched: 10. CDR3 length: 18 residues. The DNA of the CDR3 is TGCGCCAGCAGCGGGGGTAGCGGGAGGCGCAGCTCCTACAATGAGCAGTTCTTC. Translating it yields CASSGGSGRRSSYNEQFF.

This clone came up a few times. The CDR3 sequence is CASSYSIGGETQYF. The DNA for the CDR3 is TGTGCCAGCAGTTACTCGATCGGGGGAGAGACCCAGTACTTC. This chain joins TRBV6-6 and TRBJ2-5; the D gene is possibly TRBD2 (6 bases). Germline V gene sequence: CDR1 MNHNY, CDR2 SVGAGI (reference sequence). CDR3 size: 14 residues. Between the trimmed V and J ends, which lost 0 bases and 4 bases, there was a span of 9 bases.

The rearrangement uses TRBV6-1 and TRBJ1-1, with D perhaps matching TRBD1 (5 bases). Germline V gives CDR1 MNHNS, CDR2 SASEGT. The CDR3 is 13 residues long. V shed 11 bases and J shed 8 bases, with 21 bases lying between them. The CDR3 loop is CAGTGYPVTEAFF. DNA for the CDR3: TGTGCCGGAACAGGATATCCCGTTACGGAAGCTTTCTTT.

This chain uses TRBV6-6 with TRBJ2-1; TRBD2 matches 8 bases. CDR1 and CDR2 from the germline V gene are MNHNY and SVGAGI (reference sequence). The CDR3 runs 15 residues. Germline trimming cut 6 bases from V and 8 bases from J; bases unmatched to any gene: 12. The CDR3 nucleotides are TGTGCCAGCAGGACCACGGGGGGGCCTGTCGATGAGCAGTTCTTC. Its translation: CASRTTGGPVDEQFF.

This clone has only one observation. V usage is TRBV10-2 and J usage is TRBJ2-7; 8 nucleotides match TRBD2. The CDR3 spans 15 residues. The V and J ends lost 2 bases and 0 bases, in that order; junction bases with no gene match: 3. Germline V gives CDR1 WSHSY, CDR2 SAAADI. CDR3 protein: CASSEERGSSYEQYF. CDR3 DNA: TGCGCCAGCAGTGAGGAGCGGGGGAGCTCCTACGAGCAGTACTTC.

This clone was seen once. The gene calls are TRBV9 and TRBJ2-3, with TRBD1 matching 9 bases. Germline CDR1 reads SGDLS; CDR2 reads YYNGEE. The junction had 3 bases not matched to a gene; V was cut back by 0 bases and J by 4 bases. The length of the CDR3 is 15 residues. The CDR3 loop is CASSVEGQGSDTQYF. The CDR3 DNA follows: TGTGCCAGCAGCGTAGAAGGACAGGGGTCAGATACGCAGTATTTT.

The chain joins TRBV2 to TRBJ2-3; D is uncertain. Trimming took 4 bases from V and 0 from J, leaving 2 bases between them. CDR1 is SNHLY and CDR2 is FYNNEI in the germline V gene. This CDR3 is built from 12 residues. The CDR3 protein is CASSGSTDTQYF. The CDR3 DNA reads as TGTGCCAGCAGTGGAAGCACAGATACGCAGTATTTT.

The chain links TRBV29-1 to TRBJ1-1; the match to TRBD1 covers 7 bases. The J segment lost 1 base and the V segment lost 7 bases, leaving 3 bases of the junction unmatched. Looked up from germline, CDR1 is SQVTM and CDR2 is ANQGSEA. CDR3 size: 12 residues. The CDR3 region has the DNA TGCAGCGCGGGACAGACGAACACTGAAGCTTTCTTT. The encoded protein is CSAGQTNTEAFF.

This chain joins TRBV28 and TRBJ1-4; D ambiguous. Germline lookup yields CDR1 MDHEN and CDR2 SYDVKM. The CDR3 is 16 amino acids. Trimming left V 7 bases short and J 3 bases short, with 18 bases between. This CDR3 reads CASTFRGPPANEKLFF. CDR3 sequence (DNA): TGTGCCAGCACCTTCAGAGGGCCCCCAGCTAATGAAAAACTGTTTTTT.

CDR3 nucleotide sequence: TGTGCCAGCAGCTTGGGAAGCTCCTACGAGCAGTACTTC. As protein: CASSLGSSYEQYF. The rearrangement links TRBV5-4 to TRBJ2-5; D uncertain. The end of the DNA fits TRBJ2-7 better, so the J call may be wrong. Germline values: CDR1 SGHNT, CDR2 YYREEE (reference sequence). The CDR3 sequence is 13 residues long.

This clone was detected only a few times. The V and J genes are TRBV5-1 and TRBJ2-7, with 8 bases matching TRBD2. V lost 3 bases and J lost 2; bases outside the gene matches: 7. Germline CDR1 and CDR2: SGHRS and YFSETQ. The CDR3 runs to 15 residues. The CDR3 bases are TGCGCCAGCAGCTCGGGCAAGCGGGAGCCCTACGAGCAGTACTTC. Amino acid sequence: CASSSGKREPYEQYF.

This clone was detected a few times. The chain carries TRBV4-2 and TRBJ2-2, with a tentative D call TRBD1 (6 bases). The germline gives CDR1 LGHNA, CDR2 YNFKEQ. V gave up 0 bases and J gave up 3 bases, with 11 bases separating them. The CDR3 loop spans 16 amino acids. CDR3 loop: CASSQEPGAYTGELFF. CDR3 coding DNA: TGTGCCAGCAGCCAAGAACCAGGGGCGTACACCGGGGAGCTGTTTTTT.

This clone was seen once. V usage is TRBV7-3 and J usage is TRBJ2-3; 10 bases match TRBD1. In germline, CDR1 is SGHTA, CDR2 FQGTGA. Unmatched junction bases numbered 6, after V lost 3 bases and J lost 3 bases. The CDR3 extends over 16 amino acids. The CDR3, as DNA: TGTGCCAGCAGCTTGGACGGGACAGGGGTGACAGATACGCAGTATTTT. Amino acid sequence: CASSLDGTGVTDTQYF. Full variable domain (outside the CDR3, taken from reference TRBV7-3 and TRBJ2-3): GAGVSQTPSNKVTEKGKYVELRCDPISGHTALYWYRQSLGQGPEFLIYFQGTGAADDSGLPNDRFFAVRPEGSVSTLKIQRTERGDSAVYLCASSLDGTGVTDTQYFGPGTRLTVL.